The 14 T cell receptor beta chains below were found in one sample sequenced in a study of cytomegalovirus exposure and HLA in healthy donors. PCR involved 60 Vbeta and 13 Jbeta primers. TCRdb keeps only in-frame clones here, not all; method: immunoSEQ multiplex PCR. The sample includes 75,000 to 80,000 clones, around two thirds of them seen just once. Sequencing was carried out using PBMCs. These receptors all stem from a man aged 60 to 69 in good health and CMV-seropositive.

This chain links TRBV7-2 with TRBJ2-1, with TRBD2 identical over 14 bases. Germline loops: CDR1 SGHTA, CDR2 FQGNSA. This CDR3 is 15 amino acids long. With V trimmed by 5 bases and J by 6 bases, 3 bases remained unmatched. The CDR3 sequence is CASSTTSGRANEQFF. CDR3 DNA: TGTGCCAGCAGCACGACTAGCGGGAGGGCCAATGAGCAGTTCTTC.

The chain carries TRBV9 and TRBJ2-1, with 8 positions matching TRBD2. This CDR3 region has 15 residues. J gave up 6 bases and V 0 bases, and 5 bases lay outside the gene matches. Germline V gene lookup returns CDR1 SGDLS and CDR2 YYNGEE. This CDR3 is CASSVGGGTSNEQFF. CDR3 in DNA: TGTGCCAGCAGCGTAGGGGGCGGGACTAGCAATGAGCAGTTCTTC.

The chain is built from TRBV14 and TRBJ2-1; 8 bases agree with TRBD1. The length of the CDR3 is 17 residues. V was pared by 2 bases and J by 0 bases, with 6 bases of the junction left unmatched. The germline gives CDR1 SGHDN, CDR2 FVKESK. The CDR3 DNA reads as TGTGCCAGCAGCCAACCTTGGACAGGGAACTCCTACAATGAGCAGTTCTTC. Its protein product is CASSQPWTGNSYNEQFF.

This chain links TRBV6-1 with TRBJ2-7, with D possibly matching TRBD2 (6 bases). The CDR3 has 14 amino acids. Trimming took off 6 bases at V and 5 bases at J, with 17 bases between the two ends. Germline CDR1 is MNHNS and CDR2 is SASEGT. CDR3 DNA sequence: TGTGCCAGCAGCGGGGGATCAGGGCGGCACGAGCAGTACTTC. Protein: CASSGGSGRHEQYF.

This clone was seen a few times. The V call is TRBV20-1, the J call TRBJ2-4; D is unresolved. Germline values: CDR1 DFQATT, CDR2 SNEGSKA (reference sequence). The CDR3 is 10 amino acids. Deletions cut 7 bases from V and 7 bases from J, with 8 bases between. The CDR3 DNA reads TGCAGTGGCCAGTGGAACATTCAGTACTTC. This encodes CSGQWNIQYF.

J is TRBJ2-5 and V is TRBV4-1; TRBD1 aligns across 7 bases. The V segment lost 4 bases and the J segment 2 bases; nucleotides outside the gene matches: 13. Per the germline V gene, CDR1 is MGHRA and CDR2 is YSYEKL. The CDR3 is 17 residues long. CDR3 residues: CASSPTTGRVGQETQYF. The CDR3 nucleotides are TGCGCCAGCAGCCCAACGACAGGGCGGGTGGGACAAGAGACCCAGTACTTC.

V is TRBV2 and J is TRBJ2-7, with D possibly being TRBD1 (5 bases). Germline V gene data show CDR1 as SNHLY and CDR2 as FYNNEI. The V and J ends lost 2 bases and 4 bases respectively, with 15 bases between them. The CDR3 consists of 15 residues. Here the CDR3 reads CASSERQGLGYEQYF. The DNA of the CDR3 is TGTGCCAGCAGTGAAAGGCAGGGCCTTGGATACGAGCAGTACTTC.

V and J are TRBV6-5 and TRBJ2-1; D might be TRBD2 (5 bases). Between the trimmed V and J ends, which lost 5 bases and 2 bases, there was a span of 13 bases. CDR1 and CDR2 from the germline V gene are MNHEY and SVGAGI. The CDR3 spans 15 residues. This chain's CDR3 is CASSIWRAPYNEQFF. CDR3 bases: TGTGCCAGCAGTATTTGGCGGGCCCCCTACAATGAGCAGTTCTTC.

On this clone itself: This sample also contains other DNA sequences that code for the same CDR3. The chain combines TRBV21-1 with TRBJ1-6; TRBD1 was called by the table and not checked on the DNA. TRBV21-1 is classified as a pseudogene. This CDR3 is built from 15 residues. The CDR3 coding sequence is TGTGCCAGCATCCCCCCGGGACATCAGAATTCACCCCTCCACTTT. As protein: CASIPPGHQNSPLHF.

The chain joins TRBV5-1 to TRBJ2-3; D is perhaps TRBD2 (7 bases). The germline CDR1 and CDR2 sequences are SGHRS and YFSETQ. This CDR3 contains 16 residues. Trimming left V 5 bases short and J 1 base short, with 17 bases between. The CDR3 DNA sequence: TGCGCCAGCAGAGTCTCGGGGGGCGCCGGCACAGATACGCAGTATTTT. Residues: CASRVSGGAGTDTQYF.

This clone showed up just a few times. The gene calls are TRBV4-3 and TRBJ1-2; a weak D match, TRBD1 (5 bases). The germline V gene encodes CDR1 LGHNA and CDR2 YSLEER. V was trimmed by 5 bases and J by 7 bases, leaving 20 bases between them. CDR3 size: 15 residues. CDR3 sequence (DNA): TGCGCCAGCAGCTTTACACGGGGGGGGAATACTGGCTACACCTTC. As protein: CASSFTRGGNTGYTF.

V usage is TRBV5-1 and J usage is TRBJ2-7; weak D call: TRBD1 (6 bases). CDR3 length equals 13 residues. In germline, CDR1 is SGHRS, CDR2 YFSETQ. The V gene lost 0 bases and the J gene lost 5 bases, with 9 bases spanning the gap. CDR3 residues: CASSLGTDHEQYF. The CDR3 DNA reads as TGCGCCAGCAGCTTGGGGACAGATCACGAGCAGTACTTC. Full variable domain (remainder filled in from reference TRBV5-1 and TRBJ2-7): KAGVTQTPRYLIKTRGQQVTLSCSPISGHRSVSWYQQTPGQGLQFLFEYFSETQRNKGNFPGRFSGRQFSNSRSEMNVSTLELGDSALYLCASSLGTDHEQYFGPGTRLTVT.

The V gene is TRBV11-3, the J gene TRBJ1-6; D is uncertain. V dropped 6 bases and J dropped 10 bases, with 7 bases sitting between them. The CDR3 loop spans 11 amino acids. CDR1 and CDR2 (germline): SGHNT, YENEEA. CDR3 region: CASSSNSPLHF. CDR3 nucleotides: TGTGCCAGCAGTTCTAACTCACCCCTCCACTTT.

J is TRBJ2-2 and V is TRBV6-1, with D maybe TRBD1 (6 bases). This CDR3 is 14 amino acids long. Trimming left V 4 bases short and J 4 bases short, with 10 bases between. Germline CDR1 and CDR2: MNHNS and SASEGT. DNA for the CDR3: TGTGCCAGCAGTGCGGGACAATCCACCGGGGAGCTGTTTTTT. It codes for CASSAGQSTGELFF.